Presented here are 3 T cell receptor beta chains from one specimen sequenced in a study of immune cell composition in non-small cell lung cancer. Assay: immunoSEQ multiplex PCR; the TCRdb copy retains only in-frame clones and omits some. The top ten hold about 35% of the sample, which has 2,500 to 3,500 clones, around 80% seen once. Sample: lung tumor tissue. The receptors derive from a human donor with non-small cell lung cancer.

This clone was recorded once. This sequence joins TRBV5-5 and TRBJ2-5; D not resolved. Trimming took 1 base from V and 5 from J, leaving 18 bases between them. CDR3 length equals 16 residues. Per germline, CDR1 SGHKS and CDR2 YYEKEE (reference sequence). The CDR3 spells CASSLSPRGVGETQYF. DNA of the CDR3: TGTGCCAGCAGCTTGTCCCCCCGAGGTGTTGGGGAGACCCAGTACTTC.

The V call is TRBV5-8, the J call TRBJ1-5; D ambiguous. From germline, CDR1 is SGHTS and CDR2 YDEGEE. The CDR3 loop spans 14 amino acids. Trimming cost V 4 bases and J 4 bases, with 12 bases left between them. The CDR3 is CASSLNRINQPQHF. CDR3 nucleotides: TGTGCCAGCAGCCTTAATAGAATTAATCAGCCCCAGCATTTT.

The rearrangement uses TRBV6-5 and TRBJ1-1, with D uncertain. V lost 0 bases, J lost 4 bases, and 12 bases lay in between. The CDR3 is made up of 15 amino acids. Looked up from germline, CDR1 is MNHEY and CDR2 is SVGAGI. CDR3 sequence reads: CASSYSRKAGTEAFF. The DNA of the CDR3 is TGTGCCAGCAGTTACTCCCGTAAGGCGGGCACTGAAGCTTTCTTT.